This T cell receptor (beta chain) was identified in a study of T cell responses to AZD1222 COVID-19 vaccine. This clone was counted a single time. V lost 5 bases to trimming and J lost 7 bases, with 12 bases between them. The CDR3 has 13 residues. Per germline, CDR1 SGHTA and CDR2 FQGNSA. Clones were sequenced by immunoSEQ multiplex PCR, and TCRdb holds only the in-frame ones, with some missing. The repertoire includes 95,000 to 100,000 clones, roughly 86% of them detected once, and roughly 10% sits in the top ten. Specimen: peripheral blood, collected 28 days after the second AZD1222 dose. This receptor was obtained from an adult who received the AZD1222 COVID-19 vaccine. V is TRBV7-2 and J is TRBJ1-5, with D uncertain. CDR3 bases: TGTGCCAGCAGCACACCTGGTGGACAGCCCCAGCATTTT. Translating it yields CASSTPGGQPQHF.